This TCR beta chain was sequenced during a study of shared clonotypes between healthy human individuals. The CDR3 totals 14 residues. CDR1 is PRHDT, CDR2 FYEKMQ, per germline (reference sequence). The V and J ends lost 6 bases and 1 base respectively, with 12 bases between them. The authors ran the assay at deep level. TCRdb's table, derived via immunoSEQ multiplex PCR, lists solely in-frame clones and lacks some. The sample consists of about 820,000 clones, more than 85% of them appearing once. Terminally differentiated effector memory CD45RA+ cells were left out of the naive CD8 fraction, which was CD45RO-negative and positively selected for CCR7. Every donor was a Caucasian adult from Nashville, Tennessee.

V usage is TRBV13 and J usage is TRBJ2-5; perhaps TRBD1 as D (6 bases). The specimen sequenced was naive CD8+ T cells sorted from blood. The sequence was collected from a man aged 25 to 40 in good health. The CDR3 loop is CASRQRTAQETQYF. The CDR3 coding sequence is TGTGCCAGCAGGCAACGGACAGCCCAAGAGACCCAGTACTTC.